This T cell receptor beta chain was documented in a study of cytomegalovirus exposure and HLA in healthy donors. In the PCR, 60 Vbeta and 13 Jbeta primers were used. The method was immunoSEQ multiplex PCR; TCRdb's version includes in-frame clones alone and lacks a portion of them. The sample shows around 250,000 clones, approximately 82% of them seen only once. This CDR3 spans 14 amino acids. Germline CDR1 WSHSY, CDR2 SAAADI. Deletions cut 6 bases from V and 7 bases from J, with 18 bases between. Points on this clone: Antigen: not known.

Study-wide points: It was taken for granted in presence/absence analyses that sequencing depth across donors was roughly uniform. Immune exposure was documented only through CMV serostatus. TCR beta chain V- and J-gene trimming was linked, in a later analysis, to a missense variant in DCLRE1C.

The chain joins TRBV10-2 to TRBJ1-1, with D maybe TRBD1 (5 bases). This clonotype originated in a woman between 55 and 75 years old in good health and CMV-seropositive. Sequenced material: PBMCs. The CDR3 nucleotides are TGCGCCAGCAGATGGCGGGACGGCGCCTTTGAAGCTTTCTTT. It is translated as CASRWRDGAFEAFF.